In this sample, the clone carrying this T cell receptor (beta chain) turned up many times. Its antigen is unknown. The V end was cut by 6 bases, the J end by 5 bases, with 17 bases between. CDR1 DFQATT and CDR2 SNEGSKA come from the germline V gene (reference sequence). CDR3 length: 13 residues. TCRbeta library preparation incorporated unique molecular identifiers. TCRdb analysed the PCR reads with MiXCR anew, one entry per CDR3 protein. The sample holds about 280,000 distinct CDR3 sequences; roughly 11% are singletons and the top ten take about 25%. This specimen belongs to a study of T-cell reconstitution after alpha-beta-depleted transplantation in children. Whole-study results and caveats: Expanded clones from the graft, numbering several hundred, reportedly supplied alpha-beta T cells about two months after transplant. At one year after transplant, newly produced T cells mostly accounted for T-cell counts and diversity. For some patients, TCRbeta diversity was high at day 60 because of recipient T cells and thymic progenitors that survived.

The chain carries TRBV20-1 and TRBJ2-7, with D possibly TRBD2 on 5 matching bases. The sample was peripheral blood, taken 180 days after TCRalphabeta/CD19-depleted stem cell transplant. This receptor was taken from a male patient aged 2 to 9 who had a stem cell transplant for chronic granulomatous disease, so the T cells may come from the graft donor. This CDR3 reads CSAQAGGWNEQYF. The CDR3 DNA reads TGCAGTGCCCAGGCAGGAGGTTGGAACGAGCAGTACTTC.